Presented here are 18 T cell receptor beta chains from one specimen sequenced in a study of T-cell memory formation after mild COVID-19 (dated by TCRdb to the early 2020s). The library was obtained by 5' RACE. For sequencing, an Illumina NovaSeq 6000 was employed. TCRdb ran its own pipeline on the public reads, namely fastp trimming at Q25 and MiXCR clone calling, and kept in-frame beta chains. Rows are combined by CDR3 protein, so each entry shows the most common genes and DNA. For this sample there are about 130,000 distinct CDR3 sequences; 20% to 25% appear just once. The leading ten clones occupy around 22% of the sample. Sequencing was performed on PBMCs or a T cell subset sorted from them (not recorded which). The receptors were gathered from an adult woman who had mild COVID-19 (a few samples of this study predate the infection). The sample titles of this study are shuffled in the database, so cell type and time point are left out; the donor was told from shared clones.

About this clonotype itself: One end of the junction varies from germline; a read error may be responsible. DNA of the CDR3: TGCGCCAGCAGCCTTAGACAGGGGGCGATGGGTAATAGCAATCAGCCCAAGCATTTT. It translates to CASSLRQGAMGNSNQPKHF. The chain recombines TRBV4-1 with TRBJ1-5; 10 bases map to TRBD1. CDR3 length: 19 amino acids. Germline CDR1 MGHRA, CDR2 YSYEKL.

This clonotype was counted once. V gene TRBV7-2 combines with J gene TRBJ2-7; D call uncertain. This CDR3 contains 12 residues. The V end lost 3 bases, the J end lost 3 bases, and 6 bases lay between the germline ends. Per the germline V gene, CDR1 is SGHTA and CDR2 is FQGNSA. Written as DNA, the CDR3 is TGTGCCAGCAGCTTCCCAGTCTACGAGCAGTACTTC. It codes for CASSFPVYEQYF.

The chain is built from TRBV20-1 and TRBJ2-7; tentatively, D is TRBD1 or TRBD2 (5 bases each). The ends were cut back, 6 bases at V and 3 bases at J, with 12 bases in the middle. Germline assignment: CDR1 DFQATT and CDR2 SNEGSKA (reference sequence). This CDR3 region has 12 residues. This CDR3 is CSAPGPGYEQYF. In nucleotides, the CDR3 is TGCAGTGCCCCGGGGCCGGGCTACGAGCAGTACTTC.

Only a few counts were recorded for this clonotype. This chain connects TRBV7-3 to TRBJ2-1; D unresolved. Trimming took off 2 bases at V and 3 bases at J, with 8 bases between the two ends. Germline V gene sequence: CDR1 SGHTA, CDR2 FQGTGA. The CDR3 covers 14 residues. CDR3 nucleotides: TGTGCCAGCAGCTTATCCGGAGTCTACAATGAGCAGTTCTTC. Its protein product is CASSLSGVYNEQFF.

The CDR3, as DNA: TGCAGCGTTCCTTCAGGGGGCACTGAAGCTTTCTTT. It yields the protein CSVPSGGTEAFF. The chain employs TRBV29-1 and TRBJ1-1; 7 bases map to TRBD1. The CDR3 is made up of 12 amino acids. Germline-derived CDR1 and CDR2 are SQVTM and ANQGSEA. The trim removed 5 bases at V and 4 bases at J, leaving 4 bases unmatched.

The chain couples TRBV4-1 to TRBJ2-7; the D gene is possibly TRBD1 (5 bases). Germline V lookup: CDR1 MGHRA, CDR2 YSYEKL. The V gene lost 1 base and the J gene lost 3 bases, with 10 bases spanning the gap. The CDR3 length is 14 residues. Here the CDR3 DNA reads TGCGCCAGCAGCCAAGTCCAGGGCTACTACGAGCAGTACTTC. This codes for CASSQVQGYYEQYF.

This clonotype was counted a few times. This chain uses TRBV29-1 with TRBJ2-7, with TRBD1 as a possible D gene (5 bases). Germline values: CDR1 SQVTM, CDR2 ANQGSEA. V lost 5 bases, J lost 2 bases, and 10 bases lay in between. The CDR3 is made up of 12 amino acids. DNA for the CDR3: TGCAGCGTTTTGACAGAAGCCTACGAGCAGTACTTC. Translation: CSVLTEAYEQYF.

In this sample, this clonotype turned up a few times. The chain has TRBV7-9 and TRBJ2-2, with TRBD2 identical over 10 bases. This CDR3 region has 14 residues. Germline loops: CDR1 SEHNR, CDR2 FQNEAQ (reference sequence). V was clipped by 3 bases and J by 5 bases; unmatched bases: 0. CDR3 amino acids: CASSFSGRTGELFF. The CDR3 DNA reads as TGTGCCAGCAGCTTTAGCGGGAGGACCGGGGAGCTGTTTTTT.

The chain joins TRBV4-2 to TRBJ2-4; D ambiguous. The germline CDR1 and CDR2 sequences are LGHNA and YNFKEQ. Trimming took off 0 bases at V and 3 bases at J, with 12 bases between the two ends. This CDR3 spans 16 amino acids. The chain's CDR3 is CASSQEFEQIKNIQYF. The CDR3 bases are TGTGCCAGCAGCCAAGAATTTGAGCAGATCAAAAACATTCAGTACTTC.

The chain carries TRBV19 and TRBJ2-7; perhaps TRBD2 as D (6 bases). The CDR3 has 14 residues. The germline V and J ends were trimmed by 3 bases and 2 bases, with 11 bases remaining between them. CDR1 LNHDA and CDR2 SQIVND come from the germline V gene (reference sequence). CDR3 nucleotides: TGTGCCAGTAGTATGGGGACTGCCGCCTACGAGCAGTACTTC. Translating it yields CASSMGTAAYEQYF.

The V call is TRBV7-9, the J call TRBJ2-1, with 13 nucleotides matching TRBD2. Germline CDR1 reads SEHNR; CDR2 reads FQNEAQ (reference sequence). This CDR3 is built from 14 residues. Germline trimming cut 3 bases from V and 7 bases from J; bases unmatched to any gene: 0. The CDR3 protein is CASSLTSGGNEQFF. The CDR3 DNA reads TGTGCCAGCAGCTTGACTAGCGGGGGGAATGAGCAGTTCTTC.

This chain joins TRBV4-1 and TRBJ1-1, with D unresolved. This CDR3 region has 15 residues. From germline, CDR1 is MGHRA and CDR2 YSYEKL. The V end was cut by 0 bases, the J end by 4 bases, with 12 bases between. CDR3 amino acids: CASSQDHWGGTEAFF. The CDR3 DNA reads TGCGCCAGCAGCCAAGATCACTGGGGAGGCACTGAAGCTTTCTTT.

This chain uses TRBV6-6 with TRBJ2-7, with TRBD1 matching over 7 bases. The germline CDR1 and CDR2 sequences are MNHNY and SVGAGI (reference sequence). Losses at the gene ends were 7 bases for V and 3 bases for J; bases not matched to a gene: 9. CDR3 length: 14 residues. The CDR3, as DNA: TGTGCCAGCAAACCTCAGACAGGGCACTACGAGCAGTACTTC. Residues: CASKPQTGHYEQYF.

This clonotype was seen only a few times. This chain connects TRBV29-1 to TRBJ1-1, with a weak D call TRBD1 (6 bases). Trimming pared 4 bases from V and 1 base from J, leaving 16 bases between. Germline CDR1 reads SQVTM; CDR2 reads ANQGSEA. There are 15 residues in the CDR3. The CDR3 DNA reads TGCAGCGTTGTACCCCCGGGACATCAGAACACTGAAGCTTTCTTT. Its protein is CSVVPPGHQNTEAFF.

The chain is built from TRBV14 and TRBJ2-3; D is perhaps TRBD1 (6 bases). This CDR3 is built from 15 residues. V was clipped by 1 base and J by 3 bases, with 11 bases between them. Germline loops: CDR1 SGHDN, CDR2 FVKESK. The CDR3 region is CASSQVPGVTDTQYF. The CDR3 DNA follows: TGTGCCAGCAGCCAAGTACCAGGGGTGACAGATACGCAGTATTTT.

The rearrangement joins TRBV7-9 to TRBJ2-7, with D hard to call. V was cut by 0 bases and J by 6 bases, with 12 bases left in between. In germline, CDR1 is SEHNR, CDR2 FQNEAQ (reference sequence). This CDR3 is 14 amino acids long. The CDR3 DNA is TGTGCCAGCAGCTTAGCTCCGGTCGGCGTCGAGCAGTACTTC. Translating it yields CASSLAPVGVEQYF.

This clonotype was counted between two and nine times. The gene calls are TRBV7-2 and TRBJ2-2; 7 nucleotides line up with TRBD2. V shed 4 bases and J 1 base; nucleotides not matched to a gene: 0. Germline CDR1 and CDR2: SGHTA and FQGNSA. The CDR3 consists of 14 residues. This CDR3 is CASSSGGNTGELFF. The CDR3 DNA reads as TGTGCCAGCAGCTCGGGGGGGAACACCGGGGAGCTGTTTTTT.

The chain combines TRBV4-3 with TRBJ2-1; 7 nucleotides align to TRBD2. The CDR3 consists of 13 residues. The germline gives CDR1 LGHNA, CDR2 YSLEER. The V gene end was trimmed by 4 bases and the J gene end by 9 bases; junction bases not matched to a gene: 6. The CDR3 nucleotides are TGCGCCAGCAGCCTAATAGCGGGTACTGAGCAGTTCTTC. Its protein is CASSLIAGTEQFF.